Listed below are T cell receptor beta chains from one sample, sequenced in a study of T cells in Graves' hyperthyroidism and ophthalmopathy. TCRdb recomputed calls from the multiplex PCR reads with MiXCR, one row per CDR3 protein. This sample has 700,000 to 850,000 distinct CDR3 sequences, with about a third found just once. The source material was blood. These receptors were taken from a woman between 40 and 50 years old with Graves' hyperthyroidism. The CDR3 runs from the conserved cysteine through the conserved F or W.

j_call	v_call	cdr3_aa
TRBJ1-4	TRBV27	CASRDRAQKLFF
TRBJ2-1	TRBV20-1	CSASTGEGTNNEQFF
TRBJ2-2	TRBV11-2	CASSFEGTGELFF
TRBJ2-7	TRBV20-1	CSARDTPGLAGPIEQYF
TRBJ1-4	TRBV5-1	CASSPGDGTNEKLFF
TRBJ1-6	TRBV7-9	CASSLAGSENSPLHF
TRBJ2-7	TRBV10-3	CAISESGGLGEQYF
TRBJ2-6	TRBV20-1	CSARDFSLRAGELTF
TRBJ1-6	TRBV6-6	CASNGGGNSPLHF
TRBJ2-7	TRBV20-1	CSASGTDDSQYEQYF
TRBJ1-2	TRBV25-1	CASRGRDNGYTF
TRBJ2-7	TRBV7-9	CASSLPGRQGNYEQYF
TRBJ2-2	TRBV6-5	CASRVDRGFTGELFF
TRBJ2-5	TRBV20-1	CSARGGNTDTQYF
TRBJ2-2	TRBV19	CASSIGLHTGELFF
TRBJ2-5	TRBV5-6	CASSLIDRGETQYF
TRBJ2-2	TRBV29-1	CSVSGTPNTGELFF
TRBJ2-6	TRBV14	CASSQVEASWGQDGVLTF
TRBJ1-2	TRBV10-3	CAISLTDGYTF
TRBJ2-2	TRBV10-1	CASSEDRENTGELFF
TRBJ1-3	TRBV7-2	CASKRQDSGNTIYF
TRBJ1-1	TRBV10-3	CAISNRPWGQVGTEAFF
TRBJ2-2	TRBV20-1	CSASLGLGANVLTFGAGTGELFF
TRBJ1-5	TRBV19	CASSIWGVSQPQHF
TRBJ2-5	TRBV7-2	CASSLALLAGGETQYF
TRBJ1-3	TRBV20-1	CSASDNRVSGNTIYF
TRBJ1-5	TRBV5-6	CASSLSGQDSNQPQHF
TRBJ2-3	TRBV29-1	CSVQGVMAGGPSADTQYF
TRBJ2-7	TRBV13	CASSSSGTARYEQYF
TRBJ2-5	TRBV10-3	CAISVSGGEAQYF
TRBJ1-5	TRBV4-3	CASSQDRDSRQPQHF
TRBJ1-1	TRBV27	CASRLEGVNTEAFF
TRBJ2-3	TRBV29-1	CSVEEGRGRTDTQYF
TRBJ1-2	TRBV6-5	CASSYSEQLAYGGYTF
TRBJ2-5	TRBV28	CASIPGQGWETQYF
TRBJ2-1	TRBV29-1	CSGTGQAYNEQFF
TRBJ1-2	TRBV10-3	CAISESPDSGYGGTF
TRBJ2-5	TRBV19	CASSKRGETQYF
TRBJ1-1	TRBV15	CATSRGQGADTEAFF
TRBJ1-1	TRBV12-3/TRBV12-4	CASSLTWAEAFF
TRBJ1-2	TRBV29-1	CSAWTGDGYTF
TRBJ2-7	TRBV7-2	CASSLDGTVTYEQYF
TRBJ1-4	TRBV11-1	CASSLTPTVNEKLFF
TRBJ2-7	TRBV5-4	CASSLGFSPRPAYEQYF
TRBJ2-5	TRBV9	CASTPMGLAGGYGETQYF
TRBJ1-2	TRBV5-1	CASNEGSGGYTF
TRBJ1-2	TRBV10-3	CATGTGLDGYGYTF
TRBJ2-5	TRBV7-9	CASSAWTATSWGQETQYF
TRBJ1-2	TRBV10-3	CAITGRDGYTF
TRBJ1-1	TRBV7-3	CASSSEQDTEAFF
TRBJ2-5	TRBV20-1	CSARTGEETQYF
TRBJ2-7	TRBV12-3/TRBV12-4	CASSWAGDTYEQYF
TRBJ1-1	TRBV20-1	CSAKITYTEAFF
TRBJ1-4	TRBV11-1	CASSLIGGTNTGESEKLFF
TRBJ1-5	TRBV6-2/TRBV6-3	CASKWGNSNQPQHF
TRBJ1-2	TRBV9	CASSHGTLGYGYTF
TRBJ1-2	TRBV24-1	CATSDSDTVYGYTF